These T cell receptor beta chains were read from a single sample in a study of blood T cell repertoires in COVID-19. Assay: immunoSEQ multiplex PCR; the TCRdb copy retains only in-frame clones and omits some. The sample carries approximately 220,000 clones, about 83% recorded once. Source material: PBMCs or T cells enriched from blood (not recorded which). These receptors were obtained from a woman aged 50 to 65 who had been exposed to COVID-19. Each CDR3 is given with its conserved first and last residue. The D gene is left open where the match is weak. Clone size appears in some rows only: once, few, many, or a class for an expanded clone.

v_gene	d_gene	abundance	j_gene	CDR3nt	CDR3aa
TRBV11-2	TRBD1	-	TRBJ1-1	TGTGCCAGCAGCGCTGCTACCGGGACAGGGGATACTGAAGCTTTCTTT	CASSAATGTGDTEAFF
TRBV18	TRBD1	few	TRBJ1-1	TGTGCCAGCTCACCCACAGGGGGATCGAACACTGAAGCTTTCTTT	CASSPTGGSNTEAFF
TRBV5-6	TRBD1	-	TRBJ2-7	TGTGCCAGCAGCTTGAGGCAGGGGGTAACCCTCGATGGCTACGAGCAGTACTTC	CASSLRQGVTLDGYEQYF
TRBV5-6	-	-	TRBJ1-2	TGTGCCAGCAGCATCTTACAGGGCTCGTTCGGCTACACCTTC	CASSILQGSFGYTF
TRBV29-1	TRBD2	-	TRBJ2-5	TGCAGCGCCATGGGACTAGCGGAAGAGACCCAGTACTTC	CSAMGLAEETQYF
TRBV28	-	-	TRBJ1-1	TGTGCCAGCAGCCTTATGCGGGAGTTCGCTGAAGCTTTCTTT	CASSLMREFAEAFF
TRBV12-3/TRBV12-4	-	-	TRBJ2-7	TGTGCCAGCAGTCCATTGGGGCGCTACGAGCAGTACTTC	CASSPLGRYEQYF
TRBV30	TRBD2	-	TRBJ2-5	TGTGCCTGGAGTGGCGGGGGAAGAGAGACCCAGTACTTC	CAWSGGGRETQYF
TRBV12-5	TRBD2	-	TRBJ2-5	TGTGCTAGTGGTTTGGATAGCGGGGGGAGAGAAGAGACCCAGTACTTC	CASGLDSGGREETQYF
TRBV7-2	-	-	TRBJ1-1	TGTGCCAGCAGCTTAATAGAGAACACTGAAGCTTTCTTT	CASSLIENTEAFF
TRBV27	TRBD2	-	TRBJ2-3	TGTGCCAGCAGTTTCTCGGCGGGGGAAACCACAGATACGCAGTATTTT	CASSFSAGETTDTQYF
TRBV10-2	-	-	TRBJ1-1	TGCGCCGCCTCTACAGCTATGAACACTGAAGCTTTCTTT	CAASTAMNTEAFF
TRBV19	-	-	TRBJ1-4	TGTGCCAGTAGTACGACAGCTGCAACTAATGAAAAACTGTTTTTT	CASSTTAATNEKLFF
TRBV19	-	-	TRBJ1-2	TGTGCCAGTGTACAGGGTTACGGTGGCTACACCTTC	CASVQGYGGYTF
TRBV5-1	TRBD1	-	TRBJ1-1	TGCGCCAGCAGCCAGGCCGGGACAGCCACTGAAGCTTTCTTT	CASSQAGTATEAFF
TRBV5-1	-	-	TRBJ2-7	TGCGCCAGCAGCTTGCGAGAACGGTTCATCGGCTCCTACGAGCAGTACTTC	CASSLRERFIGSYEQYF
TRBV2	-	-	TRBJ1-4	TGTGCCAGCAGTGAGGGTGGTAGGCGGAGTGAAAAACTGTTTTTT	CASSEGGRRSEKLFF
TRBV10-2	TRBD1	-	TRBJ1-2	TGCGCCAGCAGTGAGTGGACAGGGTATGGCTACACCTTC	CASSEWTGYGYTF
TRBV9	-	-	TRBJ2-5	TGTGCCAGCAGCGTAGGGGATAGCGGAGAGACCCAGTACTTC	CASSVGDSGETQYF
TRBV27	-	-	TRBJ2-7	TGTGCCAGCAGTTTTGCGACTCATATCTACGAGCAGTACTTC	CASSFATHIYEQYF
TRBV7-8	-	few	TRBJ2-1	TGTGCCAGCAGCTTATCGCGGCGGTCCGAGCAGTTCTTC	CASSLSRRSEQFF
TRBV7-9	TRBD1	-	TRBJ2-2	TGTGCCAGCAGCCACAGACAGGGAACCGGGGAGCTGTTTTTT	CASSHRQGTGELFF
TRBV15	-	-	TRBJ1-1	TGTGCCACCAGCAGAGAGGCCCAACCAGACACTGAAGCTTTCTTT	CATSREAQPDTEAFF
TRBV24-1	-	-	TRBJ1-2	TGTGCCACCAGGGGAGCGGGTTCTTACACCTTC	CATRGAGSYTF
TRBV5-1	-	-	TRBJ2-2	TGCGCCAGCAGCTTGTCAGTAACCGGGGAGCTGTTTTTT	CASSLSVTGELFF
TRBV21-1	-	few	TRBJ1-5	TGTGCCAGCAGCAAAGAAGAGCCCCGAATATACCCCAATCAGCCCCAGCATTTT	CASSKEEPRIYPNQPQHF
TRBV21-1	-	-	TRBJ2-1	TGTGCCGGCCACCGAACTAGCGGGGTAGTGGAGCAGTTCTTC	CAGHRTSGVVEQFF